This TCR beta chain derives from a study of cytomegalovirus exposure and HLA in healthy donors. At the level of the study: A later analysis reported the 90 to 150 validation repertoires used the same platform as the approximately 670 first-cohort repertoires.

Whole-study findings and limits: According to the study, 150 to 200 TCR beta chains were cytomegalovirus-associated. Subsequent analysis showed first-cohort TCR clusters tending to co-occur in more than 90 validation repertoires.

Concerning this clone: Its specificity is not known.

Sequencing was performed with immunoSEQ multiplex PCR; in TCRdb, only in-frame clones are kept and a portion is missing. The repertoire holds over 150,000 clones, with approximately 86% as singletons. The CDR3 consists of 16 residues. CDR1 is SGHDT and CDR2 is YYEEEE in the germline V gene. With 4 bases removed from V and 6 bases from J, the gap between germline ends came to 20 bases. This chain links TRBV5-6 with TRBJ2-1, with D tentatively TRBD1 (5 bases). Input material: PBMCs. The sequence came from a man between 18 and 35 years old in good health and CMV-seropositive. CDR3 loop: CASSPPPWTNGNEQFF. The CDR3 DNA sequence: TGTGCCAGCAGCCCTCCCCCCTGGACAAATGGCAATGAGCAGTTCTTC.